This TCR beta chain was obtained from a study of blood T cell repertoires in COVID-19. Authors' data handling: It was from reference gene primer amplification that nucleated cell counts were estimated. Here immunoSEQ multiplex PCR was the method, and the copy in TCRdb shows in-frame clones only, minus some. Clonal size and the V and J genes are those of that table, whereas D and trimming came from the DNA. The sample lists about 480,000 clones, roughly 89% occurring once. V gave up 6 bases and J gave up 5 bases, with 13 bases separating them. The CDR3 is 13 amino acids. The source material was peripheral blood. The receptor comes from a young man with COVID-19, enrolled during active disease. This chain uses TRBV12-3 or TRBV12-4 with TRBJ2-5; D remains unclear. CDR3 DNA sequence: TGTGCCAGCAGAGATCTAGTTAGGGAGACCCAGTACTTC. It codes for CASRDLVRETQYF.